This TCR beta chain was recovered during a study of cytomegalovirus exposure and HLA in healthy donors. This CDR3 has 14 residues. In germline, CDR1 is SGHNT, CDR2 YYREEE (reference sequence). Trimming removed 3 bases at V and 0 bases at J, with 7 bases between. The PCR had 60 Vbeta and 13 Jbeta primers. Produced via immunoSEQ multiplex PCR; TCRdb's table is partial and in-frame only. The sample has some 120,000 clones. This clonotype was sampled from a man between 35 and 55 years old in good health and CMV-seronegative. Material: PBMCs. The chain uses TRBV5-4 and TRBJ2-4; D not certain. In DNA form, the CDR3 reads TGTGCCAGCAGCTCCGACATAGCCAAAAACATTCAGTACTTC. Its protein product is CASSSDIAKNIQYF.